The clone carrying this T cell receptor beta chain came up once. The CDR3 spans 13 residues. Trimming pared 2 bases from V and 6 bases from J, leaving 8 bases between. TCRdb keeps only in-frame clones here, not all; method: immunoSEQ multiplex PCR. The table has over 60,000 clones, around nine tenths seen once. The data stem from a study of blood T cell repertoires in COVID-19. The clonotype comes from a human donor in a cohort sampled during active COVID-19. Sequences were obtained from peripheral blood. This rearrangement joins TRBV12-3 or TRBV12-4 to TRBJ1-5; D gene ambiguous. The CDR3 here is CASSLSSGQPQHF. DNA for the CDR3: TGTGCCAGCAGTTTATCATCAGGTCAGCCCCAGCATTTT.